The clone carrying this T cell receptor beta chain was detected ten times or more. Its antigen is currently unknown. A much larger clone lies a single base off, so this may be a read error. The data derive from a study of T cells in Graves' hyperthyroidism and ophthalmopathy. The overall study: Before treatment of any kind, peripheral blood was taken at initial diagnosis. General study findings and limits: Among clonotypes expanded in thyroid above 0.001, most were also found in blood.

Clinical symptoms, serum thyroxine, TRAb, thyroid ultrasound and orbital computed tomography established diagnosis. PBMCs came from more than 9.5 ml fresh peripheral blood. With 4 bases removed from V and 9 bases from J, the gap between germline ends came to 10 bases. The CDR3 has 12 residues. The germline CDR1 and CDR2 sequences are KGHSH and LQKENI. Amplification targeted TCR beta CDR3 regions from RNA transcripts. HTBI primers were the set used in a first-round RT-PCR of the TCR CDR3. TCRdb used MiXCR to reprocess the multiplex PCR reads, holding one entry per CDR3 protein. The repertoire includes around 99,000 distinct CDR3 sequences, roughly 15% of them detected once, and around two fifths sits in the top ten.

Material for sequencing was blood. The V call is TRBV18, the J call TRBJ2-1, with D hard to call. This clonotype was obtained from a woman between 45 and 65 years old with Graves' hyperthyroidism. The CDR3 DNA is TGTGCCAGCTCACTTACTATAACTGAGCAGTTCTTC. This codes for CASSLTITEQFF. Complete variable domain (other parts from reference TRBV18 and TRBJ2-1): NAGVMQNPRHLVRRRGQEARLRCSPMKGHSHVYWYRQLPEEGLKFMVYLQKENIIDESGMPKERFSAEFPKEGPSILRIQQVVRGDSAAYFCASSLTITEQFFGPGTRLTVL.